This TCR beta chain was found in a study of CD8+ T cells in alopecia areata. Trimming left V 2 bases short and J 13 bases short, with 23 bases between. The CDR3 is 14 residues long. Germline CDR1 GTSNPN, CDR2 SVGIG (reference sequence). RNA was isolated and reverse transcribed to cDNA, the sequencing template. Sequenced by immunoSEQ multiplex PCR; TCRdb stores in-frame clones only, minus some. The table includes over 95,000 clones, roughly 64% detected once. The treatment is: oral pan-JAK inhibitor, 5-10 mg twice daily. Alopecia areata patients gave lesional scalp punch biopsies and peripheral blood samples. Isolation of CD4+ and CD8+ T cells from PBMCs was achieved by sorting. The study, taken as a whole, reports: Expanded CD8+ clones among the top 100, as well as scalp clonality, were significantly decreased by tofacitinib. Clonality in lesional scalp, especially alopecia totalis/universalis, exceeded that of normal scalp.

On this clone itself: Its target is unknown.

This sequence originates from a human donor with alopecia areata. Sequences were derived from CD8+ T cells sorted from blood, sampled at week 4, from a patient treated with tofacitinib. This chain joins TRBV30 and TRBJ1-1; possibly TRBD1 for D (5 bases). The CDR3 DNA reads TGTGCCTGGAGTAATAACCGGGACCAGCCCAAAATTTTCTTT. Protein sequence: CAWSNNRDQPKIFF.